This T cell receptor beta chain emerged from a study of CD8 T cells in Susac syndrome. The study's findings and limits: By the study's own acknowledgment, its TCR sequencing and HLA analysis included relatively few individuals.

Trimming removed 4 bases from V and 7 bases from J, with 14 bases in between. Looked up from germline, CDR1 is SQVTM and CDR2 is ANQGSEA. CDR3 length: 13 amino acids. Sequencing of TCR beta was performed on blood CD8+ T cells and on blood CD4+ T cells. TEMRA cells were FACS-enriched, and CD8+ and CD4+ T cells were isolated negatively. Notes on this clonotype: The antigen is unknown.

With random hexamers, reverse transcription was performed on about 0.45 to 1 ug of RNA. The immunoSEQ assay covered 54 Vbeta and 13 Jbeta segments for CDR3. One entry per CDR3 protein results from TCRdb running MiXCR on the immunoSEQ multiplex PCR reads. The repertoire holds about 300,000 distinct CDR3 sequences, almost 85% seen once, with around 0.2% in the top ten. The V call is TRBV29-1, the J call TRBJ2-1; D perhaps matches TRBD2 (6 bases). Sequencing input: CD8+ T cells from PBMCs. This clonotype was obtained from a human donor with multiple sclerosis. The DNA for the CDR3 is TGCAGCGTTGCATGGAGGGCGGGGAATGAGCAGTTCTTC. Translating it yields CSVAWRAGNEQFF.